The source of this TCR beta chain is a study of T cells in Graves' hyperthyroidism and ophthalmopathy. TCR beta CDR3 regions were amplified from RNA transcripts. HTBI primers drove first-round RT-PCR of the TCR CDR3. TCRdb re-called the multiplex PCR reads with MiXCR, one entry per CDR3 protein. Among approximately 600,000 distinct CDR3 sequences listed, 20% to 25% were seen once. CDR1 is SQVTM, CDR2 ANQGSEA, per germline. V was clipped by 0 bases and J by 8 bases; unmatched bases: 9. The CDR3 has 15 residues. This clonotype was counted between two and nine times. The specimen sequenced was blood. This sequence originates from a man in his thirties or forties with Graves' ophthalmopathy. The chain links TRBV29-1 to TRBJ2-1; TRBD1 agrees at 8 bases. The CDR3 nucleotides are TGCAGCGTTGAAGATAGGACAGGGACAGGCGATGAGCAGTTCTTC. Amino acid sequence: CSVEDRTGTGDEQFF.